Presented here are 29 T cell receptor beta chains from one specimen sequenced in a study of identical twins. TCRdb independently ran MiXCR on the 5' RACE reads; one entry per CDR3 protein. The sample yields 1.5 million to 2 million distinct CDR3 sequences, less than 40% seen once. Sequenced input: cord blood. These receptor sequences come from a newborn girl in good health.

The sample holds a few counts of this clonotype. The chain joins TRBV18 to TRBJ2-7, with 13 nucleotides matching TRBD2. There are 16 residues in the CDR3. The J segment lost 7 bases and the V segment lost 4 bases, leaving 10 bases of the junction unmatched. In germline, CDR1 is KGHSH, CDR2 LQKENI. The DNA of the CDR3 is TGTGCCAGCTCACTGCGGACTAGCGGGGGTTACAATGAGCAGTACTTC. This gives the protein CASSLRTSGGYNEQYF.

The rearrangement uses TRBV6-1 and TRBJ1-4; 11 bases are shared with TRBD1. V lost 2 bases and J lost 10; bases outside the gene matches: 6. This CDR3 has 15 amino acids. Germline CDR1 MNHNS, CDR2 SASEGT. The CDR3: CASSESGQGVGKLFF. As DNA, the CDR3 is TGTGCCAGCAGTGAATCGGGACAGGGGGTTGGAAAACTGTTTTTT.

The sample holds one count of this clonotype. J is TRBJ2-1 and V is TRBV7-9; 9 bases agree with TRBD1. CDR3 length equals 16 residues. From germline, CDR1 is SEHNR and CDR2 FQNEAQ (reference sequence). J gave up 9 bases and V 2 bases, and 11 bases lay outside the gene matches. This chain's CDR3 is CASSLIAGQGFVEQFF. Written as DNA, the CDR3 is TGTGCCAGCAGCTTAATCGCGGGACAGGGATTTGTTGAGCAGTTCTTC. The whole variable domain, remainder taken from reference TRBV7-9 and TRBJ2-1, is DTGVSQNPRHKITKRGQNVTFRCDPISEHNRLYWYRQTLGQGPEFLTYFQNEAQLEKSRLLSDRFSAERPKGSFSTLEIQRTEQGDSAMYLCASSLIAGQGFVEQFFGPGTRLTVL.

This clonotype came up a few times. This sequence joins TRBV11-2 and TRBJ1-4; D is unresolved. V lost 5 bases and J 6 bases, leaving 16 bases between the germline ends. CDR1 is SGHAT, CDR2 FQNNGV, per germline. CDR3 length: 15 amino acids. The CDR3 loop reads CASSPRAGEYEKLFF. The CDR3 DNA reads TGTGCCAGCAGCCCCCGTGCAGGCGAATATGAAAAACTGTTTTTT.

In its sample, this clonotype was seen a few times. The chain carries TRBV7-2 and TRBJ2-1; D remains ambiguous. The CDR3 covers 15 residues. From germline, CDR1 is SGHTA and CDR2 FQGNSA. Trimming removed 4 bases from V and 10 bases from J, with 20 bases in between. In DNA, the CDR3 is TGTGCCAGCAGCTATGACCCCCTCCCTACTTGGGAGCAGTTCTTC. Its protein is CASSYDPLPTWEQFF.

This clonotype was detected a few times. The V and J genes are TRBV29-1 and TRBJ2-7; D is tentatively TRBD1 or TRBD2 (5 bases each). The CDR3 consists of 13 residues. Germline V lookup: CDR1 SQVTM, CDR2 ANQGSEA. The ends were cut back, 7 bases at V and 1 base at J, with 14 bases in the middle. CDR3 sequence: CSASGPPSYEQYF. The CDR3 DNA follows: TGCAGCGCCTCGGGACCACCGTCCTACGAGCAGTACTTC.

There are a few counts of this clonotype. This chain connects TRBV28 to TRBJ2-5, with 8 positions matching TRBD1. V shed 10 bases and J 1 base; nucleotides not matched to a gene: 8. Per the germline V gene, CDR1 is MDHEN and CDR2 is SYDVKM. CDR3 length: 14 residues. In DNA form, the CDR3 reads TGTGCCATCCGGGGACAGGCGTTCCAAGAGACCCAGTACTTC. Translated: CAIRGQAFQETQYF.

This chain uses TRBV7-9 with TRBJ2-4, with 9 bases aligning to TRBD2. The J call may not be correct, given that the DNA end is closer to TRBJ2-7. Germline CDR1 SEHNR, CDR2 FQNEAQ (reference sequence). This CDR3 has 14 amino acids. The CDR3: CASRYAGGPYEQYF. CDR3 bases: TGTGCCAGCAGGTACGCGGGAGGGCCCTACGAGCAGTACTTC.

This clonotype was counted between two and nine times. The V and J genes are TRBV2 and TRBJ1-5, with a tentative D call TRBD1 (5 bases). Deletions cut 7 bases from V and 2 bases from J, with 9 bases between. The CDR3 contains 13 residues. Germline assignment: CDR1 SNHLY and CDR2 FYNNEI. The CDR3 region has the DNA TGTGCCAGCACCGGGGGTCGCAATCAGCCCCAGCATTTT. Residues: CASTGGRNQPQHF. The whole variable domain, remainder taken from reference TRBV2 and TRBJ1-5, is EPEVTQTPSHQVTQMGQEVILRCVPISNHLYFYWYRQILGQKVEFLVSFYNNEISEKSEIFDDQFSVERPDGSNFTLKIRSTKLEDSAMYFCASTGGRNQPQHFGDGTRLSIL.

The chain uses TRBV7-2 and TRBJ2-7, with D uncertain. The end of the DNA is better explained by TRBJ2-5, so the J call may be wrong. CDR3 length: 15 amino acids. Germline assignment: CDR1 SGHTA and CDR2 FQGNSA. The DNA of the CDR3 is TGTGCCAGCATCCTGAGTGGGCAGAAAGGGGAGACCCAGTACTTC. Protein: CASILSGQKGETQYF.

This clonotype was recorded a few times. The chain links TRBV21-1 to TRBJ2-4; no DNA check was done on the table's D call, TRBD2. The J call may be faulty, since TRBJ2-7 better matches the DNA end. TRBV21-1 is reported as a pseudogene. CDR3 length equals 18 residues. CDR3 loop: CASSNGSSGSEKSYEQYF. The CDR3, as DNA: TGTGCCAGCAGCAATGGGTCTAGCGGGAGTGAGAAGTCCTACGAGCAGTACTTC.

The rearrangement uses TRBV6-1 and TRBJ1-1; 10 bases line up with TRBD1. This CDR3 spans 15 amino acids. V shed 8 bases and J 1 base; nucleotides not matched to a gene: 7. Germline V CDR1 and CDR2: MNHNS, SASEGT. The CDR3 loop is CASGDRGGENTEAFF. The CDR3 DNA follows: TGTGCCAGCGGGGACAGGGGAGGGGAGAACACTGAAGCTTTCTTT.

This clonotype was counted between two and nine times. The CDR3 DNA is TGTGCCAGCAGTTCCCGACGACAGGTCCAAGAGACCCAGTACTTC. Its translation is CASSSRRQVQETQYF. This chain links TRBV6-5 with TRBJ2-5, with a possible D match to TRBD1 (6 bases). This CDR3 has 15 residues. Germline CDR1 and CDR2: MNHEY and SVGAGI. The V gene lost 4 bases and the J gene lost 1 base, with 13 bases spanning the gap.

The chain couples TRBV20-1 to TRBJ1-5; TRBD1 agrees at 8 bases. The V segment lost 4 bases and the J segment 6 bases; nucleotides outside the gene matches: 8. CDR1 is DFQATT, CDR2 SNEGSKA, per germline (reference sequence). The CDR3 is made up of 14 amino acids. The CDR3 reads CSATGQGGSQPQHF. Written as DNA, the CDR3 is TGCAGTGCTACCGGACAGGGAGGAAGTCAGCCCCAGCATTTT.

The chain carries TRBV6-2 or TRBV6-3 and TRBJ1-2; D unclear. This CDR3 contains 14 residues. Germline loops: CDR1 MNHEY, CDR2 SVGEGT. V dropped 2 bases and J dropped 4 bases, with 11 bases sitting between them. DNA for the CDR3: TGTGCCAGCAGTTACCGGGATATGGGCTATGGCTACACCTTC. Encoded protein: CASSYRDMGYGYTF.

This clonotype occurred once. The V call is TRBV25-1, the J call TRBJ2-3; the match to TRBD2 covers 14 bases. CDR3 length equals 17 residues. Trimming at V came to 4 bases and at J to 4 bases, leaving 7 bases not matched to a gene. Germline loops: CDR1 MGHDK, CDR2 SYGVNS. The CDR3 DNA reads as TGTGCCAGCAGTGCGACGGGACTAGCGGGAGTGGCAGATACGCAGTATTTT. As protein: CASSATGLAGVADTQYF.

The V gene is TRBV9, the J gene TRBJ2-1, with TRBD2 as a possible D gene (5 bases). Germline CDR1 is SGDLS and CDR2 is YYNGEE. This CDR3 is 14 amino acids long. With 0 bases removed from V and 2 bases from J, the gap between germline ends came to 6 bases. The chain's CDR3 is CASSVGLTYNEQFF. Here the CDR3 DNA reads TGTGCCAGCAGCGTAGGACTAACCTACAATGAGCAGTTCTTC.

The V gene is TRBV5-4, the J gene TRBJ2-1; D unclear. The DNA end favors TRBJ2-7, so the J call may be wrong. Germline CDR1 SGHNT, CDR2 YYREEE (reference sequence). The CDR3 runs 13 residues. CDR3 loop: CASSPLSTDEQYF. The CDR3 nucleotides are TGTGCCAGCAGCCCTCTTAGCACGGACGAGCAGTACTTC.

V gene TRBV20-1 combines with J gene TRBJ1-2; the D gene is possibly TRBD1 (5 bases). Per the germline V gene, CDR1 is DFQATT and CDR2 is SNEGSKA (reference sequence). Between the trimmed V and J ends, which lost 5 bases and 4 bases, there was a span of 20 bases. The CDR3 contains 15 residues. For the CDR3, the DNA is TGCAGTGCTTTTCCCCGATCCGGACACTTCTATGGCTACACCTTC. It specifies CSAFPRSGHFYGYTF.

V gene TRBV2 combines with J gene TRBJ1-5; D remains ambiguous. Trimming removed 4 bases at V and 0 bases at J, with 10 bases between. The germline V gene has CDR1 SNHLY and CDR2 FYNNEI. CDR3 length: 15 residues. The CDR3: CASSATGISNQPQHF. The CDR3 DNA is TGTGCCAGCAGTGCAACCGGGATTAGCAATCAGCCCCAGCATTTT. Looking up the rest from reference TRBV2 and TRBJ1-5 gives the full variable domain: EPEVTQTPSHQVTQMGQEVILRCVPISNHLYFYWYRQILGQKVEFLVSFYNNEISEKSEIFDDQFSVERPDGSNFTLKIRSTKLEDSAMYFCASSATGISNQPQHFGDGTRLSIL.

The chain joins TRBV25-1 to TRBJ2-7; D possibly matches TRBD1 or TRBD2 (6 bases each). Judging by the DNA end, TRBJ2-5 fits better; the J call may be wrong. Germline lookup yields CDR1 MGHDK and CDR2 SYGVNS. The CDR3 contains 14 residues. The CDR3 sequence: CASSVLGAGETQYF. The CDR3 bases are TGTGCCAGCAGTGTCTTGGGGGCGGGGGAGACCCAGTACTTC.

The genes are TRBV7-2 and TRBJ2-3; 7 bases match TRBD2. V gave up 6 bases and J gave up 0 bases; unmatched junction bases: 9. Per the germline V gene, CDR1 is SGHTA and CDR2 is FQGNSA. The CDR3 sequence is 16 residues long. The chain's CDR3 is CASSATSVLSTDTQYF. The CDR3 nucleotides read TGTGCCAGCAGTGCCACTAGCGTTCTTAGCACAGATACGCAGTATTTT.

This clonotype was detected only a few times. The genes are TRBV28 and TRBJ2-5; a weak D match, TRBD2 (6 bases). CDR3 length: 11 residues. Between the trimmed V and J ends, which lost 4 bases and 9 bases, there was a span of 9 bases. Germline CDR1 MDHEN, CDR2 SYDVKM. CDR3: CASSSGEPQYF. CDR3 DNA: TGTGCCAGCAGTTCGGGGGAGCCCCAGTACTTC.

V and J are TRBV19 and TRBJ2-3, with D perhaps matching TRBD2 (5 bases). The CDR3 covers 18 residues. In germline, CDR1 is LNHDA, CDR2 SQIVND (reference sequence). V lost 3 bases, J lost 0 bases, and 19 bases lay in between. The CDR3 sequence is CASSMAPLAHSSTDTQYF. In nucleotides, the CDR3 is TGTGCCAGTAGTATGGCTCCTTTAGCGCATTCTAGCACAGATACGCAGTATTTT.

The chain links TRBV28 to TRBJ1-1; D uncertain. Germline V CDR1 and CDR2: MDHEN, SYDVKM. V was clipped by 5 bases and J by 8 bases, with 9 bases between them. This CDR3 is built from 11 residues. The DNA for the CDR3 is TGTGCCAGCAGTCCCCGGGCCGAAGCTTTCTTT. Translating gives CASSPRAEAFF. The full variable domain, in which reference TRBV28 and TRBJ1-1 provide the parts outside the CDR3, is DVKVTQSSRYLVKRTGEKVFLECVQDMDHENMFWYRQDPGLGLRLIYFSYDVKMKEKGDIPEGYSVSREKKERFSLILESASTNQTSMYLCASSPRAEAFFGQGTRLTVV.

This chain joins TRBV6-1 and TRBJ2-5; D might be TRBD1 (6 bases). Germline values: CDR1 MNHNS, CDR2 SASEGT. CDR3 length equals 15 residues. With 5 bases removed from V and 2 bases from J, the gap between germline ends came to 15 bases. CDR3 in DNA: TGTGCCAGCAGTAGACCCGTACAGGGACAAGAGACCCAGTACTTC. Translated: CASSRPVQGQETQYF.

This chain links TRBV4-2 with TRBJ2-3; TRBD1 agrees at 7 bases. CDR1 is LGHNA and CDR2 is YNFKEQ in the germline V gene. Trimming at V came to 3 bases and at J to 0 bases, leaving 9 bases not matched to a gene. This CDR3 has 17 amino acids. Here the CDR3 reads CASSQPLGQLSTDTQYF. As DNA, the CDR3 is TGTGCCAGCAGCCAGCCCCTGGGACAGCTCAGCACAGATACGCAGTATTTT.

CDR3 sequence (DNA): TGTGCCAGCAGTTACCGGGCTAGCAACGATGAGCAGTACTTC. The encoded protein is CASSYRASNDEQYF. This chain connects TRBV6-5 to TRBJ2-5; a possible D gene is TRBD2 (5 bases). Per the germline V gene, CDR1 is MNHEY and CDR2 is SVGAGI. Trimming took 2 bases from V and 11 from J, leaving 18 bases between them. There are 14 residues in the CDR3.

The sample holds many counts of this clonotype. The chain uses TRBV6-6 and TRBJ2-3, with 9 bases identical to TRBD2. With V trimmed by 2 bases and J by 2 bases, 5 bases remained unmatched. This CDR3 is built from 16 residues. CDR1 is MNHNY and CDR2 is SVGAGI in the germline V gene (reference sequence). CDR3 nucleotide sequence: TGTGCCAGCAGTTACGCGCTAGCGGGAAACACAGATACGCAGTATTTT. It codes for CASSYALAGNTDTQYF.